Listed below are T cell receptor beta chains from one sample, sequenced in a study of blood T cell repertoires in COVID-19. The data were produced by immunoSEQ multiplex PCR, yet TCRdb's version contains in-frame clones alone and is incomplete. The table lists 270,000 or so clones, approximately 89% of them singletons. The sample comprised peripheral blood. The receptors come from a man in his forties with active or convalescent COVID-19. CDR3s include the opening cysteine and the closing phenylalanine or tryptophan. A D gene is named only where the DNA matches it firmly. For some rows the clone size is stated as once, few or many, or as a class when expanded; others skip it.

>NA|TRBJ2-2|15|NA|TRBV6-5
CASSPLGGHRGELFF
TGTGCCAGCAGCCCCCTAGGCGGCCATAGGGGGGAGCTGTTTTTT
>NA|TRBJ2-5|15|NA|TRBV21-1
CASSKRGTVRWTQYF
TGTGCCAGCAGCAAAAGGGGGACGGTTCGATGGACCCAGTACTTC
>TRBD1|TRBJ1-6|14|NA|TRBV27
CASTPGTGNSPLHF
TGTGCCAGCACCCCCGGGACAGGGAATTCACCCCTCCACTTT
>TRBD2|TRBJ2-7|13|NA|TRBV15
CATSWGLANEQYF
TGTGCCACCAGCTGGGGACTAGCTAACGAGCAGTACTTC
>TRBD1|TRBJ1-6|12|NA|TRBV30
CAWDRGGSPLHF
TGTGCCTGGGACAGGGGGGGGTCACCCCTCCACTTT
>NA|TRBJ2-1|14|NA|TRBV6-5
CASSYGAANNEQFF
TGTGCCAGCAGTTACGGAGCCGCAAACAATGAGCAGTTCTTC
>NA|TRBJ2-7|14|NA|TRBV5-6
CASSLGAFTYEQYF
TGTGCCAGCAGCTTGGGAGCGTTTACCTACGAGCAGTACTTC
>NA|TRBJ1-4|13|NA|TRBV6-5
CASRRGENEKLFF
TGTGCCAGCAGACGGGGGGAGAATGAAAAACTGTTTTTT
>TRBD2|TRBJ2-7|16|NA|TRBV11-3
CASTSRSSGLQYEQYF
TGTGCCAGCACCTCTCGATCTAGCGGGCTCCAGTACGAGCAGTACTTC
>TRBD1|TRBJ2-1|15|NA|TRBV5-6
CASSRQGRYGDEQFF
TGTGCCAGCAGCAGACAGGGAAGGTATGGGGATGAGCAGTTCTTC
>TRBD1|TRBJ1-5|15|few|TRBV28
CASSFGARGHQPQHF
TGTGCCAGCAGTTTTGGGGCCAGGGGGCACCAGCCCCAGCATTTT
>TRBD1|TRBJ1-4|14|NA|TRBV4-1
CASSRTGGNEKLFF
TGCGCCAGCAGCCGGACAGGGGGAAATGAAAAACTGTTTTTT
>NA|TRBJ1-1|15|NA|TRBV4-1
CASSQELGAGTEAFF
TGCGCCAGCAGCCAAGAATTAGGGGCTGGGACTGAAGCTTTCTTT
>NA|TRBJ1-5|14|few|TRBV6-7
CASSYRPGYQPQHF
TGTGCCAGCAGTTACCGTCCGGGGTATCAGCCCCAGCATTTT
>TRBD2|TRBJ2-1|16|once|TRBV11-1
CASSPGGGRFWDEQFF
TGTGCCAGCAGCCCGGGGGGCGGGAGGTTTTGGGATGAGCAGTTCTTC
>TRBD1|TRBJ2-7|17|NA|TRBV11-2
CASSLVLGTGGTYEQYF
TGTGCCAGCAGCTTAGTCTTGGGGACAGGGGGGACCTACGAGCAGTACTTC
>NA|TRBJ1-6|15|NA|TRBV5-5
CASSLIVARSTPLHF
TGTGCCAGCAGTCTAATAGTCGCCCGGTCGACACCCCTCCACTTT
>NA|TRBJ1-2|15|NA|TRBV2
CASSFPGHPWGGYTF
TGTGCCAGCAGCTTTCCGGGACATCCCTGGGGAGGCTACACCTTC
>NA|TRBJ2-7|12|NA|TRBV9
CASSPDSREQYF
TGTGCCAGCAGCCCGGACAGTCGCGAGCAGTACTTC
>TRBD1|TRBJ1-3|16|once|TRBV6-2/TRBV6-3
CASSWDSGSSGNTIYF
TGTGCCAGCAGTTGGGACAGCGGCAGCTCTGGAAACACCATATATTTT